The 15 T cell receptor beta chains below come from one sample, sequenced in a study of neurological immune-mediated disorders. TCRdb used MiXCR to reprocess the 5' RACE reads, holding one entry per CDR3 protein. The table records approximately 23,000 distinct CDR3 sequences, about 10% of them present only once. The sample consisted of PBMCs. All receptors derive from an older woman with HTLV-1-associated myelopathy (HAM/TSP).

This chain uses TRBV20-1 with TRBJ2-7; D not resolved. V was cut by 1 base and J by 7 bases, with 17 bases left in between. The CDR3 length is 14 residues. Per germline, CDR1 DFQATT and CDR2 SNEGSKA (reference sequence). CDR3 in DNA: TGCAGTGCTAGAGGTTCCGGACCCTTCGGGGAGCAGTACTTC. It translates to CSARGSGPFGEQYF.

The chain carries TRBV5-1 and TRBJ2-1, with 7 bases that match TRBD1. The V gene's germline CDR1 is SGHRS and CDR2 YFSETQ. The CDR3 contains 16 residues. V was pared by 0 bases and J by 4 bases, with 7 bases of the junction left unmatched. Here the CDR3 DNA reads TGCGCCAGCAGCTTGGGGTCTTGGACAGGTTACAATGAGCAGTTCTTC. Protein product: CASSLGSWTGYNEQFF.

This clonotype was seen many times. The rearrangement joins TRBV7-6 to TRBJ2-5, with D perhaps TRBD2 (7 bases). The CDR3 is 16 amino acids. V shed 1 base and J shed 3 bases, with 15 bases lying between them. Germline loops: CDR1 SGHVS, CDR2 FNYEAQ. This chain's CDR3 is CASSLGWGGHEETQYF. The CDR3 bases are TGTGCCAGCAGCTTAGGGTGGGGGGGCCATGAAGAGACCCAGTACTTC.

This clonotype was seen many times. The chain uses TRBV9 and TRBJ2-3, with D perhaps TRBD1 or TRBD2 (8 bases each). The CDR3 runs to 16 residues. The V end was cut by 8 bases, the J end by 5 bases, with 24 bases between. CDR1 and CDR2 (germline): SGDLS, YYNGEE. The CDR3, as DNA: TGTGCCAGTACGCAGGGGGCGGGGGGAAGGGAAGATACGCAGTATTTT. Its translation: CASTQGAGGREDTQYF. The whole variable domain, remainder taken from reference TRBV9 and TRBJ2-3, is DSGVTQTPKHLITATGQRVTLRCSPRSGDLSVYWYQQSLDQGLQFLIQYYNGEERAKGNILERFSAQQFPDLHSELNLSSLELGDSALYFCASTQGAGGREDTQYFGPGTRLTVL.

This clonotype was seen many times. The chain joins TRBV20-1 to TRBJ1-1; 7 nucleotides match TRBD1. Per the germline V gene, CDR1 is DFQATT and CDR2 is SNEGSKA (reference sequence). J was trimmed by 10 bases and V by 1 base; bases with no gene match: 6. This CDR3 comprises 12 residues. In nucleotides, the CDR3 is TGCAGTGCTAGAGTCCGGCAGGGGGGAGCTTTCTTT. Its translation is CSARVRQGGAFF.

This clonotype was counted at least ten times. J is TRBJ1-2 and V is TRBV20-1; D gene ambiguous. Deletions cut 1 base from V and 4 bases from J, with 10 bases between. Germline loops: CDR1 DFQATT, CDR2 SNEGSKA (reference sequence). This CDR3 contains 13 residues. CDR3 bases: TGCAGTGCTAGAGGGCAGCCTCTCTATGGCTACACCTTC. Its translation is CSARGQPLYGYTF.

This clonotype came up many times. The CDR3 nucleotides read TGTGCCAGCAGCTCTAACAGGGTTCCTAATTCACCCCTCCACTTT. It translates to CASSSNRVPNSPLHF. V usage is TRBV7-2 and J usage is TRBJ1-6, with D possibly matching TRBD1 (6 bases). CDR1 SGHTA and CDR2 FQGNSA come from the germline V gene. With 4 bases removed from V and 6 bases from J, the gap between germline ends came to 13 bases. CDR3 length equals 15 residues.

This clonotype was counted many times. The chain couples TRBV28 to TRBJ2-3; unclear D gene. Germline CDR1 reads MDHEN; CDR2 reads SYDVKM. CDR3 length: 12 residues. V was trimmed by 5 bases and J by 0 bases, leaving 3 bases between them. DNA of the CDR3: TGTGCCAGCAGTGAAAGCACAGATACGCAGTATTTT. Its translation is CASSESTDTQYF.

J is TRBJ2-3 and V is TRBV15, with D possibly being TRBD1 or TRBD2 (6 bases each). The germline V gene has CDR1 LNHNV and CDR2 YYDKDF (reference sequence). The CDR3 runs 14 residues. Trimming shortened V by 6 bases and J by 4 bases, and 14 bases separated the two germline ends. In nucleotides, the CDR3 is TGTGCCACCAGTTTCCGTAGGGGGGCAGATACGCAGTATTTT. It is translated as CATSFRRGADTQYF.

This clonotype was seen at least ten times. The chain employs TRBV20-1 and TRBJ2-2; 7 bases map to TRBD1. The CDR3 totals 15 residues. CDR1 is DFQATT, CDR2 SNEGSKA, per germline (reference sequence). J was trimmed by 3 bases and V by 4 bases; bases with no gene match: 8. The CDR3 is CSAKSGGWDTGELFF. CDR3 nucleotide sequence: TGCAGTGCTAAGTCAGGGGGATGGGACACCGGGGAGCTGTTTTTT.

This clonotype has at least ten counts. Written as DNA, the CDR3 is TGTGCCAGCTCACCACTGGCTAGCGGGGGCGGTTACAATGAGCAGTTCTTC. This codes for CASSPLASGGGYNEQFF. The chain is built from TRBV18 and TRBJ2-1, with TRBD2 matching 10 bases. With V trimmed by 1 base and J by 4 bases, 7 bases remained unmatched. The CDR3 totals 17 residues. Germline assignment: CDR1 KGHSH and CDR2 LQKENI.

By share of the sample, this clonotype is medium-sized. V gene TRBV11-2 combines with J gene TRBJ1-2, with D maybe TRBD1 (5 bases). The CDR3 covers 15 residues. V lost 4 bases, J lost 6 bases, and 18 bases lay in between. Germline V gives CDR1 SGHAT, CDR2 FQNNGV. Written as DNA, the CDR3 is TGTGCCAGCAGCTCGCGGGACTCGATTAGAGATGGCTACACCTTC. The encoded protein is CASSSRDSIRDGYTF.

This clonotype was seen repeatedly, ten times or more. The gene calls are TRBV7-6 and TRBJ1-2; the D gene is possibly TRBD1 (5 bases). This CDR3 is built from 20 residues. Looked up from germline, CDR1 is SGHVS and CDR2 is FNYEAQ. V lost 5 bases to trimming and J lost 1 base, with 29 bases between them. In nucleotides, the CDR3 is TGTGCCAGCAGCCGAGACCCGGGGACGCCCAGCGGGATCAATAACTATGGCTACACCTTC. It specifies CASSRDPGTPSGINNYGYTF.

This clonotype appeared many times. The chain couples TRBV5-1 to TRBJ2-3; D unclear. CDR1 SGHRS and CDR2 YFSETQ come from the germline V gene. The CDR3 extends over 12 amino acids. Trimming removed 4 bases at V and 4 bases at J, with 7 bases between. CDR3 sequence (DNA): TGCGCCAGCAGCCCGGGCGCAGATACGCAGTATTTT. Protein sequence: CASSPGADTQYF.

This clonotype has a count of ten or more. The chain combines TRBV9 with TRBJ1-1; 8 bases map to TRBD1. Germline-derived CDR1 and CDR2 are SGDLS and YYNGEE. V was pared by 0 bases and J by 6 bases, with 4 bases of the junction left unmatched. The CDR3 consists of 14 residues. CDR3 nucleotide sequence: TGTGCCAGCAGCGTAGTAACAGGGGGATCTGAAGCTTTCTTT. This translates into CASSVVTGGSEAFF.